What follows is one T cell receptor (beta chain) and its context. Primers: 60 Vbeta forward and 13 Jbeta reverse. Measured with immunoSEQ multiplex PCR; TCRdb has only the in-frame clones, and not every one. The sample shows about 140,000 clones, 80% to 85% of them seen only once. This specimen comes from a study of cytomegalovirus exposure and HLA in healthy donors. CDR1 and CDR2 (germline): MNHEY, SMNVEV (reference sequence). Germline trimming cut 6 bases from V and 6 bases from J; bases unmatched to any gene: 14. This CDR3 region has 16 residues. Input material: PBMCs. The genes are TRBV27 and TRBJ1-5; 7 bases map to TRBD1. The origin of this receptor is a male donor in good health and CMV-seropositive. The DNA of the CDR3 is TGTGCCAGCAGGCCCGCCCGTACAGGGGTGGGTCAGCCCCAGCATTTT. It yields the protein CASRPARTGVGQPQHF.